One sample yielded the 26 T cell receptor beta chains listed below, sequenced in a study of blood T cell repertoires in COVID-19 (dated by TCRdb to the early 2020s). Library generation was performed with the immunoSEQ multiplex PCR assay. TCRdb limited this immuneACCESS table to in-frame rearrangements with V and J called. A share of clones is missing; checked studies link under half to unresolved V genes, and the rest is unexplained. Present in this sample are about 200,000 clones, more than 80% of which were seen just once. About 8.1% of the sample lies in the top ten. Sequencing was done on a sample of PBMCs or T cells enriched from blood (not recorded which). These TCRs come from a woman under 30 who had recovered from COVID-19.

The rearrangement uses TRBV28 and TRBJ1-5, with D perhaps matching TRBD1 (6 bases). The CDR3 totals 15 residues. Looked up from germline, CDR1 is MDHEN and CDR2 is SYDVKM. The V end lost 7 bases, the J end lost 4 bases, and 17 bases lay between the germline ends. This CDR3 is CASTQGGPRNQPQHF. The CDR3 DNA follows: TGTGCCAGCACCCAAGGGGGACCGAGAAATCAGCCCCAGCATTTT.

The chain uses TRBV5-1 and TRBJ2-3, with 13 bases fitting TRBD2. CDR3 length: 16 amino acids. The V gene end was trimmed by 4 bases and the J gene end by 3 bases; junction bases not matched to a gene: 5. Germline V CDR1 and CDR2: SGHRS, YFSETQ. This chain's CDR3 is CASSMGLAGTTDTQYF. The CDR3 bases are TGCGCCAGCAGCATGGGACTAGCGGGGACAACAGATACGCAGTATTTT. Drawing the rest from reference TRBV5-1 and TRBJ2-3, the complete variable domain is KAGVTQTPRYLIKTRGQQVTLSCSPISGHRSVSWYQQTPGQGLQFLFEYFSETQRNKGNFPGRFSGRQFSNSRSEMNVSTLELGDSALYLCASSMGLAGTTDTQYFGPGTRLTVL.

Comment on this clone: One end of the junction fails to match germline, which may point to a read error. The rearrangement links TRBV7-8 to TRBJ1-1; no definite D call. The CDR3 consists of 14 residues. Germline V lookup: CDR1 SGHVS, CDR2 FQNEAQ. The CDR3 loop is CASSLVSGASSPTF. The CDR3 nucleotides read TGTGCCAGCAGCTTAGTTTCCGGCGCCTCATCTCCGACTTTT.

In its sample, this clone was seen a few times. J is TRBJ2-1 and V is TRBV5-5, with no clear D. The germline gives CDR1 SGHKS, CDR2 YYEKEE (reference sequence). Trimming shortened V by 4 bases and J by 1 base, and 15 bases separated the two germline ends. This CDR3 is built from 16 residues. The DNA of the CDR3 is TGTGCCAGCAGCCCGGCGGTAGGTTTATCCTACAATGAGCAGTTCTTC. This gives the protein CASSPAVGLSYNEQFF.

V is TRBV29-1 and J is TRBJ2-1, with D possibly matching TRBD1 (6 bases). Germline V CDR1 and CDR2: SQVTM, ANQGSEA. With 4 bases removed from V and 7 bases from J, the gap between germline ends came to 14 bases. The CDR3 contains 13 residues. Here the CDR3 DNA reads TGCAGCGTTGCTAGGTTACAGGGTAATGAGCAGTTCTTC. Its protein product is CSVARLQGNEQFF.

The chain joins TRBV19 to TRBJ2-2, with TRBD2 matching over 8 bases. There are 14 residues in the CDR3. The germline V gene has CDR1 LNHDA and CDR2 SQIVND (reference sequence). V was clipped by 7 bases and J by 0 bases; unmatched bases: 1. CDR3 in DNA: TGTGCCAGTACGGGGGGGGCGAACACCGGGGAGCTGTTTTTT. Residues: CASTGGANTGELFF.

This clone was detected only once. The chain carries TRBV13 and TRBJ2-3, with 10 bases matching TRBD2. The trim removed 2 bases at V and 6 bases at J, leaving 11 bases unmatched. CDR1 and CDR2 (germline): PRHDT, FYEKMQ (reference sequence). The CDR3 spans 17 residues. Written as DNA, the CDR3 is TGTGCCAGCAGCTTATGGGATGGGCTAGCGGGGGTGGATACGCAGTATTTT. This gives the protein CASSLWDGLAGVDTQYF.

The rearrangement uses TRBV27 and TRBJ2-7, with TRBD2 matching 14 bases. There are 15 residues in the CDR3. From germline, CDR1 is MNHEY and CDR2 SMNVEV (reference sequence). J lost 6 bases, V lost 6 bases, and 7 bases had no gene match. The CDR3 bases are TGTGCCAGCAGCCAACGACTAGCGGGGGGGCTCGAGCAGTACTTC. The encoded protein is CASSQRLAGGLEQYF.

This chain links TRBV10-3 with TRBJ1-2; TRBD1 might be the D (5 bases). Trimming pared 2 bases from V and 1 base from J, leaving 8 bases between. The germline V gene has CDR1 ENHRY and CDR2 SYGVKD. CDR3 length: 14 amino acids. The CDR3 sequence is CAISEATVNYGYTF. In DNA form, the CDR3 reads TGTGCCATCAGTGAGGCGACAGTTAACTATGGCTACACCTTC.

The chain employs TRBV3-1 (or the pseudogene TRBV3-2) and TRBJ2-3, with D possibly being TRBD2 (7 bases). Germline values: CDR1 LGHDT, CDR2 YNNKEL (reference sequence). The V and J ends lost 4 bases and 6 bases respectively, with 23 bases between them. CDR3 size: 17 residues. As DNA, the CDR3 is TGTGCCAGCAGCCCCGGTAGGGGGGGAGGTTTCGCTGATACGCAGTATTTT. This sequence encodes CASSPGRGGGFADTQYF.

The chain employs TRBV29-1 and TRBJ2-3; D not resolved. V lost 4 bases and J 0 bases, leaving 8 bases between the germline ends. Germline lookup yields CDR1 SQVTM and CDR2 ANQGSEA. The CDR3 loop spans 13 amino acids. The CDR3 protein is CSVVGRSTDTQYF. As DNA, the CDR3 is TGCAGCGTTGTCGGTCGAAGCACAGATACGCAGTATTTT.

J is TRBJ2-1 and V is TRBV27; D not certain. With 4 bases removed from V and 7 bases from J, the gap between germline ends came to 5 bases. In germline, CDR1 is MNHEY, CDR2 SMNVEV (reference sequence). This CDR3 is 11 amino acids long. DNA of the CDR3: TGTGCCAGCAGTTACAAGAATGAGCAGTTCTTC. Encoded protein: CASSYKNEQFF.

The rearrangement joins TRBV4-1 to TRBJ1-2; 7 bases match TRBD1. Unmatched junction bases numbered 15, after V lost 3 bases and J lost 5 bases. The CDR3 is 17 amino acids. The germline V gene has CDR1 MGHRA and CDR2 YSYEKL. The chain's CDR3 is CASSHIRTGDLPYGYTF. CDR3 DNA sequence: TGCGCCAGCAGCCATATCAGAACAGGGGACCTTCCTTATGGCTACACCTTC.

This chain uses TRBV27 with TRBJ2-1, with D tentatively TRBD2 (7 bases). Trimming left V 0 bases short and J 5 bases short, with 14 bases between. This CDR3 is built from 16 residues. CDR1 is MNHEY and CDR2 is SMNVEV in the germline V gene (reference sequence). The CDR3 spells CASSLSKGGANNEQFF. The CDR3, as DNA: TGTGCCAGCAGTTTATCGAAGGGGGGGGCTAACAATGAGCAGTTCTTC.

The chain employs TRBV6-1 and TRBJ1-2; D possibly corresponds to TRBD1 (5 bases). CDR3 length: 14 amino acids. Germline CDR1 and CDR2: MNHNS and SASEGT. V lost 10 bases and J 5 bases, leaving 20 bases between the germline ends. In DNA, the CDR3 is TGTGCCACCAAGCATGGAGAAGGGGAATATGGCTACACCTTC. This translates into CATKHGEGEYGYTF.

This clone was observed a single time. This rearrangement joins TRBV27 to TRBJ1-2; D not certain. Looked up from germline, CDR1 is MNHEY and CDR2 is SMNVEV (reference sequence). The V end lost 3 bases, the J end lost 4 bases, and 15 bases lay between the germline ends. This CDR3 contains 15 residues. CDR3 sequence (DNA): TGTGCCAGCAGTTTGACCCCAAGCGCCTTCTATGGCTACACCTTC. It codes for CASSLTPSAFYGYTF.

This clone occurred once. This sequence joins TRBV11-2 and TRBJ2-1, with TRBD1 as a possible D gene (5 bases). Per the germline V gene, CDR1 is SGHAT and CDR2 is FQNNGV. With 5 bases removed from V and 5 bases from J, the gap between germline ends came to 19 bases. This CDR3 contains 16 residues. CDR3 DNA sequence: TGTGCCAGCAGCGTCCGGACACGAAACCTACACAATGAGCAGTTCTTC. Its translation: CASSVRTRNLHNEQFF.

This chain links TRBV7-6 with TRBJ2-1, with a weak D call TRBD1 (6 bases). From germline, CDR1 is SGHVS and CDR2 FNYEAQ. Trimming cost V 1 base and J 4 bases, with 11 bases left between them. The CDR3 extends over 15 amino acids. DNA of the CDR3: TGTGCCAGCAGCTTAGGACCAGGGGTTTACAATGAGCAGTTCTTC. Protein: CASSLGPGVYNEQFF.

The J gene is TRBJ2-1, the V gene TRBV4-1, with D possibly TRBD1 on 5 matching bases. Germline V gene data show CDR1 as MGHRA and CDR2 as YSYEKL. V lost 1 base and J 4 bases, leaving 11 bases between the germline ends. CDR3 length: 15 residues. Here the CDR3 DNA reads TGCGCCAGCAGCCAAGGGCAGGGTATGTACAATGAGCAGTTCTTC. It codes for CASSQGQGMYNEQFF.

As DNA, the CDR3 is TGTGCCAGCAGCTTGGAAGCGGGGGTGGAGACCCAGTACTTC. Protein: CASSLEAGVETQYF. The chain couples TRBV5-4 to TRBJ2-5; TRBD2 agrees at 8 bases. The CDR3 has 14 amino acids. With V trimmed by 0 bases and J by 5 bases, 3 bases remained unmatched. CDR1 is SGHNT and CDR2 is YYREEE in the germline V gene (reference sequence).

The chain employs TRBV6-5 and TRBJ1-6; tentative D call: TRBD1 (5 bases). The CDR3 length is 15 residues. V lost 2 bases, J lost 5 bases, and 10 bases lay in between. Germline lookup yields CDR1 MNHEY and CDR2 SVGAGI. Written as DNA, the CDR3 is TGTGCCAGCAGTTACGCAGGGATAAATAATTCACCCCTCCACTTT. Translation: CASSYAGINNSPLHF.

The chain links TRBV5-1 to TRBJ1-2; possibly TRBD1 for D (5 bases). Germline V gives CDR1 SGHRS, CDR2 YFSETQ. The CDR3 sequence is 13 residues long. Trimming removed 0 bases from V and 4 bases from J, with 7 bases in between. The CDR3: CASSLATAYGYTF. The CDR3 DNA is TGCGCCAGCAGCTTGGCGACAGCCTATGGCTACACCTTC.

This clone was detected once. V and J are TRBV3-1 (or the pseudogene TRBV3-2) and TRBJ2-7; 8 bases fit TRBD1. The germline CDR1 and CDR2 sequences are LGHDT and YNNKEL (reference sequence). This CDR3 contains 16 residues. V shed 5 bases and J 3 bases; nucleotides not matched to a gene: 12. This CDR3 is CASSVGTGHTLYEQYF. The CDR3 nucleotides read TGTGCCAGCAGCGTCGGGACAGGCCACACTCTCTACGAGCAGTACTTC.

CDR3 nucleotides: TGTGCCAGCATCGAACAGGGCACAGATACGCAGTATTTT. Amino acid sequence: CASIEQGTDTQYF. V is TRBV5-4 and J is TRBJ2-3; maybe TRBD1 (5 bases). Trimming pared 6 bases from V and 1 base from J, leaving 9 bases between. This CDR3 has 13 amino acids. Germline-derived CDR1 and CDR2 are SGHNT and YYREEE (reference sequence).

The genes are TRBV9 and TRBJ1-5, with D perhaps TRBD1 (5 bases). Germline V lookup: CDR1 SGDLS, CDR2 YYNGEE. The CDR3 extends over 16 amino acids. The V end was cut by 4 bases, the J end by 0 bases, with 14 bases between. This CDR3 is CASSPGGGYSNQPQHF. The DNA for the CDR3 is TGTGCCAGCAGCCCCGGGGGGGGATATAGCAATCAGCCCCAGCATTTT.

CDR3 residues: CASSSDRVLSTDTQYF. CDR3 DNA sequence: TGTGCCAGCAGTTCAGACCGGGTCCTTAGCACAGATACGCAGTATTTT. The chain carries TRBV6-5 and TRBJ2-3; no firm D call. The CDR3 runs to 16 residues. Trimming pared 4 bases from V and 0 bases from J, leaving 14 bases between. Germline V gene data show CDR1 as MNHEY and CDR2 as SVGAGI.